The clone carrying this T cell receptor beta chain appeared a few times. Its antigen remains unidentified. The sample is drawn from a study of response to subunit inactivated influenza vaccine. Whole-study results and caveats: Authors proposed each seasonal influenza vaccination draws in few new T cells.

Trimming removed 0 bases at V and 0 bases at J, with 9 bases between. The length of the CDR3 is 15 residues. Per the germline V gene, CDR1 is SGHAT and CDR2 is FQNNGV. From the RT-PCR reads, TCRdb called clonotypes with MiXCR, one entry per CDR3 protein. The data contain more than 400,000 distinct CDR3 sequences, 9.5% to 12% of them singletons. This specimen was PBMCs from blood, taken 45 days after vaccination. The rearrangement joins TRBV11-2 to TRBJ2-7; D remains unclear. The receptor was isolated from a man between 50 and 59 years old who received an inactivated influenza vaccine. The CDR3 protein is CASSLEGSSSYEQYF. DNA for the CDR3: TGTGCCAGCAGCTTAGAAGGCAGTTCCTCCTACGAGCAGTACTTC.